This record concerns one T cell receptor beta chain sequence. Its antigen is still unknown. Germline CDR1 is SQVTM and CDR2 is ANQGSEA. This CDR3 is 14 amino acids long. V shed 2 bases and J 3 bases; nucleotides not matched to a gene: 3. The data are from a study of T cells in localized non-small cell lung cancer. Findings and limits, study-wide: With higher T cell density in blood came longer overall survival. Of the top 100 tumor clones, median around 60 were in adjacent lung, 25 to 30 among its top 100. It was uninvolved adjacent lung that showed the highest T cell clonality, exceeding tumor.

The table came from immunoSEQ multiplex PCR; TCRdb's copy has only in-frame clones and leaves some out. The table includes about 1,200 clones, roughly 30% detected once. This clonotype was obtained from a male donor older than 55 with stage I lung adenocarcinoma. The chain employs TRBV29-1 and TRBJ2-7, with 11 bases lining up with TRBD1. The starting material was lung tumor tissue, obtained before any cancer treatment. The CDR3 nucleotides are TGCAGCGTTGAATTTGGGACAGGGGGCTACGAGCAGTACTTC. Amino acids: CSVEFGTGGYEQYF.